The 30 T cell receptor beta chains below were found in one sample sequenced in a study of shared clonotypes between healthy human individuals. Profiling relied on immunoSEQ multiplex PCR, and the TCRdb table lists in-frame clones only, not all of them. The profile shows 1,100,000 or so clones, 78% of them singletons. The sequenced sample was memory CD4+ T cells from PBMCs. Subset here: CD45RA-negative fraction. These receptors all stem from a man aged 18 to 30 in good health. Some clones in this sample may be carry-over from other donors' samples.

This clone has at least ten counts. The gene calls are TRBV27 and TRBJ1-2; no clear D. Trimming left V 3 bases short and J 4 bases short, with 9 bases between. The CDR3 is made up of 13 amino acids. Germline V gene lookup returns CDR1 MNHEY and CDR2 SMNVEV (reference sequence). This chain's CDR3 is CASSFSAGYGYTF. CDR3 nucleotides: TGTGCCAGCAGTTTTTCGGCGGGCTATGGCTACACCTTC.

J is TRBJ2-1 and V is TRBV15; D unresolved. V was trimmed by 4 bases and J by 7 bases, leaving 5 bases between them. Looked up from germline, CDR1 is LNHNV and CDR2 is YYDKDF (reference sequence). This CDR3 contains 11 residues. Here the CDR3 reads CATSIVNEQFF. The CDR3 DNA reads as TGTGCCACCAGCATTGTAAATGAGCAGTTCTTC.

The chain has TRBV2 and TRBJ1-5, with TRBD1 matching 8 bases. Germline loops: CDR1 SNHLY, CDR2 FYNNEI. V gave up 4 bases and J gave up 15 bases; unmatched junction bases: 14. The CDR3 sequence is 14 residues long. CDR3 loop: CASSVGAGGPIRHF. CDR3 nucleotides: TGTGCCAGCAGTGTAGGGGCAGGGGGCCCGATTCGGCATTTT.

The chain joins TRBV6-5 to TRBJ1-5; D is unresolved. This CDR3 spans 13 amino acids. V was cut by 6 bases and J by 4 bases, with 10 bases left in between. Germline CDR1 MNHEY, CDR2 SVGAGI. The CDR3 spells CASRKGGNQPQHF. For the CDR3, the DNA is TGTGCCAGCAGAAAGGGTGGAAATCAGCCCCAGCATTTT.

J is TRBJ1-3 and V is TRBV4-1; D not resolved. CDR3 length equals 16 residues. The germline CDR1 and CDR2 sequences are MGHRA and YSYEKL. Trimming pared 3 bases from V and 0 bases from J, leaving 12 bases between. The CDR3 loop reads CASSHNAVNSGNTIYF. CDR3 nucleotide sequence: TGCGCCAGCAGCCACAACGCCGTAAACTCTGGAAACACCATATATTTT.

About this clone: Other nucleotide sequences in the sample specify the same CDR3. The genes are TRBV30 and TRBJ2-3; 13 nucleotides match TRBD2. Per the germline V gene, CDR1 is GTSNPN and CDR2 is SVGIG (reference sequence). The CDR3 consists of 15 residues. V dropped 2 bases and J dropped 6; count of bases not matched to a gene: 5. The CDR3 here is CAWSPGLAGADTQYF. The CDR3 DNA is TGTGCCTGGAGTCCTGGACTAGCGGGAGCGGATACGCAGTATTTT.

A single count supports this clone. Written as DNA, the CDR3 is TGTGCCAGCAGCCCCGTTGGAGAGACCCAGTACTTC. This translates into CASSPVGETQYF. J is TRBJ2-5 and V is TRBV5-5, with no clear D. There are 12 residues in the CDR3. Germline V gives CDR1 SGHKS, CDR2 YYEKEE (reference sequence). The V gene lost 4 bases and the J gene lost 4 bases, with 8 bases spanning the gap.

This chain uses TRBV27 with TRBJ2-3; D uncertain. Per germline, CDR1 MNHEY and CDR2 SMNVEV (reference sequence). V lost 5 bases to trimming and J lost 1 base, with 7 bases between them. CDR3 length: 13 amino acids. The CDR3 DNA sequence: TGTGCCAGCAGTCCCATAGGCACAGATACGCAGTATTTT. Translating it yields CASSPIGTDTQYF.

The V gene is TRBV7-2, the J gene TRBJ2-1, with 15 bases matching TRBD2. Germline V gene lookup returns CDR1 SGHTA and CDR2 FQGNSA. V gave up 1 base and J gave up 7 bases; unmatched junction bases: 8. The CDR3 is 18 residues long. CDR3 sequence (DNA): TGTGCCAGCAGCTTAGGATCAGGGACTAGCGGGAGGAGGAATGAGCAGTTCTTC. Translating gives CASSLGSGTSGRRNEQFF.

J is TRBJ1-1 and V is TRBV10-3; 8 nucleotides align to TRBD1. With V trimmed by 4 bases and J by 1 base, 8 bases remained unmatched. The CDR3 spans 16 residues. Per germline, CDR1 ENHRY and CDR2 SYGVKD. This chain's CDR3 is CAISVKPGTGNTEAFF. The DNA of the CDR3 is TGTGCCATCAGTGTCAAACCCGGGACAGGGAACACTGAAGCTTTCTTT.

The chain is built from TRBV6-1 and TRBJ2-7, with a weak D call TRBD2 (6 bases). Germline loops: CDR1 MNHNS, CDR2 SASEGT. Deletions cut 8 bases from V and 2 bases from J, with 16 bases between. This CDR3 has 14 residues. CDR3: CASEQTRSPYEQYF. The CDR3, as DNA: TGTGCCAGCGAACAGACTAGATCCCCCTACGAGCAGTACTTC.

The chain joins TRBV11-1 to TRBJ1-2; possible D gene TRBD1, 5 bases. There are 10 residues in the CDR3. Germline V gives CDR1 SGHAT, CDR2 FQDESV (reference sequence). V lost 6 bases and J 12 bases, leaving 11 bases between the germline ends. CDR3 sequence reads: CASSSGLHTF. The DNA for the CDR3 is TGTGCCAGCAGTTCAGGGTTACACACCTTC. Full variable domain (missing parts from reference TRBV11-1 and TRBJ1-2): EAEVAQSPRYKITEKSQAVAFWCDPISGHATLYWYRQILGQGPELLVQFQDESVVDDSQLPKDRFSAERLKGVDSTLKIQPAELGDSAMYLCASSSGLHTFGSGTRLTVV.

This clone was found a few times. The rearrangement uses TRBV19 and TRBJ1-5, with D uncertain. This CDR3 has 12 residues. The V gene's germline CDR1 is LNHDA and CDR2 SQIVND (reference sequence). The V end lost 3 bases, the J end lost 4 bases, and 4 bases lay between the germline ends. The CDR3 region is CASSMVNQPQHF. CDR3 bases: TGTGCCAGTAGTATGGTGAATCAGCCCCAGCATTTT.

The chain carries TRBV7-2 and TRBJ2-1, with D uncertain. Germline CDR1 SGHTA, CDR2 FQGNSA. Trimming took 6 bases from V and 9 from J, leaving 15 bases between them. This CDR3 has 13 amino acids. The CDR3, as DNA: TGTGCCAGCAGATTTCCCAATGGTGGTGAGCAGTTCTTC. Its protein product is CASRFPNGGEQFF.

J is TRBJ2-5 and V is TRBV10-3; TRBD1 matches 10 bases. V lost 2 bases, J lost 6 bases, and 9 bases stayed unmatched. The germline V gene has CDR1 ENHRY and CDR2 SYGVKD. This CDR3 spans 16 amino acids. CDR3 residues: CAISETDRGRGKTQYF. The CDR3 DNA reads TGTGCCATCAGTGAGACCGACAGGGGGCGCGGGAAGACCCAGTACTTC.

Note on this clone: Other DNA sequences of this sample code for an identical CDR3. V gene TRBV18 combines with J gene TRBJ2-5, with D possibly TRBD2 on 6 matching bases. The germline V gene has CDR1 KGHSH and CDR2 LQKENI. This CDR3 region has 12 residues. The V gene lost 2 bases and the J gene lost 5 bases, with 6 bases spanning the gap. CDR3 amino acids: CASSPAGETQYF. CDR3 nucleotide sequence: TGTGCCAGCTCACCAGCGGGGGAGACCCAGTACTTC.

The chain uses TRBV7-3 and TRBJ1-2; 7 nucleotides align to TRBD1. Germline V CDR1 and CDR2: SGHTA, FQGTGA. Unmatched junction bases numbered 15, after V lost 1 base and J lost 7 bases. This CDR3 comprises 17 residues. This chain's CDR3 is CASSLMGTGQLVSGYTF. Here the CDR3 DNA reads TGTGCCAGCAGCTTAATGGGGACGGGACAGCTCGTGTCTGGCTACACCTTC.

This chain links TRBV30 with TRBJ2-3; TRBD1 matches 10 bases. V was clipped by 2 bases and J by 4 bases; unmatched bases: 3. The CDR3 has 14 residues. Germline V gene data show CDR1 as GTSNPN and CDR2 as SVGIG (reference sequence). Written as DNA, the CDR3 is TGTGCCTGGAGTCCGGGACAGGGGCCAGATACGCAGTATTTT. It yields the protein CAWSPGQGPDTQYF.

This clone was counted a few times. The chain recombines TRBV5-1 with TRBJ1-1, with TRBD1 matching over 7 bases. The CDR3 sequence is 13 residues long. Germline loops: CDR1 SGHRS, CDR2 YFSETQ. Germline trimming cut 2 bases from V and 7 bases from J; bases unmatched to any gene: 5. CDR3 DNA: TGCGCCAGCAGCTTCGGGACAGCGGTTGAAGCTTTCTTT. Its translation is CASSFGTAVEAFF.

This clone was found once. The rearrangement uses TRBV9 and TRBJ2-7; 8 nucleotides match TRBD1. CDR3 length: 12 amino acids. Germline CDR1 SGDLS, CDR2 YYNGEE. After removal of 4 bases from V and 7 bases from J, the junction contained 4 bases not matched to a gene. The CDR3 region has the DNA TGTGCCAGCAGCACAGGACAGGGAGAGCAGTACTTC. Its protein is CASSTGQGEQYF.

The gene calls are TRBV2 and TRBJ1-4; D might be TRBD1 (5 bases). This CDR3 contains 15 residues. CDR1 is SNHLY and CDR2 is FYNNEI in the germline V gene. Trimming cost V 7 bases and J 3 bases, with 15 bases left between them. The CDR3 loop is CASNNNRNANEKLFF. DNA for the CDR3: TGTGCCAGCAATAACAACAGGAACGCTAATGAAAAACTGTTTTTT.

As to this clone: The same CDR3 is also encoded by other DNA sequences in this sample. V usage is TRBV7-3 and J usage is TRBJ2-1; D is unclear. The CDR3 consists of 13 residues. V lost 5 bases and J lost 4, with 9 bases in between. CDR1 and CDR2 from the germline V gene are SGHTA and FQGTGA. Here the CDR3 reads CASSPQSYNEQFF. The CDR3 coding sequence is TGTGCCAGCAGCCCTCAAAGTTACAATGAGCAGTTCTTC.

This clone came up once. The CDR3 is CASSFAGTGETQYF. The CDR3 nucleotides read TGTGCCAGCAGCTTTGCTGGGACAGGGGAGACCCAGTACTTC. The genes are TRBV7-7 and TRBJ2-5; TRBD1 aligns across 9 bases. The CDR3 covers 14 residues. Germline CDR1 and CDR2: SSHAT and FNYEAQ (reference sequence). Germline trimming cut 3 bases from V and 5 bases from J; bases unmatched to any gene: 4.

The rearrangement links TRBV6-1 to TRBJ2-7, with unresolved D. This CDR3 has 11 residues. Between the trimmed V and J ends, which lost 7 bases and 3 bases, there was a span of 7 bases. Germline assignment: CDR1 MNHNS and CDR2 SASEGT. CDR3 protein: CASTIGYEQYF. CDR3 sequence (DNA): TGTGCCAGCACCATAGGCTACGAGCAGTACTTC.

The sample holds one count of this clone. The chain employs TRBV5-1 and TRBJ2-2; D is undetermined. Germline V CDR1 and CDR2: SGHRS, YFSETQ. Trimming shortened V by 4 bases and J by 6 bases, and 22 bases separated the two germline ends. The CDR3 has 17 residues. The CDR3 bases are TGCGCCAGCAGCCGGCCTCCCGGTTGGGATCAGGCCGGGGAGCTGTTTTTT. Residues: CASSRPPGWDQAGELFF.

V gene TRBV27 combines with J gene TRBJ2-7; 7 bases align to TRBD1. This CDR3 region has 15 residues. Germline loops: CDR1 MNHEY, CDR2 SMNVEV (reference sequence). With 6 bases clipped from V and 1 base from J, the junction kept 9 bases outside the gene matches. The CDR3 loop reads CASSPTGTDSYEQYF. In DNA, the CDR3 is TGTGCCAGCAGCCCGACCGGGACAGATTCCTACGAGCAGTACTTC.

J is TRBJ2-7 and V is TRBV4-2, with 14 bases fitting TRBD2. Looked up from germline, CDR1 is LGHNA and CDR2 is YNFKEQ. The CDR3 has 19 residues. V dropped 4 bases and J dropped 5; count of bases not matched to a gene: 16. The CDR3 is CASSLRPPGLAGAKHEQYF. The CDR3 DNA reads TGTGCCAGCAGCCTGAGACCTCCGGGACTAGCGGGAGCCAAGCACGAGCAGTACTTC.

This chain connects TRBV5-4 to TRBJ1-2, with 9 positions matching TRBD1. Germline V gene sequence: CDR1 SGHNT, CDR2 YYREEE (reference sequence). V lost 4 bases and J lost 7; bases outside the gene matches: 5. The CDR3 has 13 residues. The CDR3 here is CASSQGTGLGYTF. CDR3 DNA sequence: TGTGCCAGCAGCCAAGGGACAGGGCTTGGCTACACCTTC.

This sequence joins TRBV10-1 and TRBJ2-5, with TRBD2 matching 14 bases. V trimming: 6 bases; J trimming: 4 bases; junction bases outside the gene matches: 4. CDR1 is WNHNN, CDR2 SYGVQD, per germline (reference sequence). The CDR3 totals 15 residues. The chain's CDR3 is CASSAGLAGGETQYF. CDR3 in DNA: TGCGCCAGCAGCGCAGGACTAGCGGGAGGAGAGACCCAGTACTTC.

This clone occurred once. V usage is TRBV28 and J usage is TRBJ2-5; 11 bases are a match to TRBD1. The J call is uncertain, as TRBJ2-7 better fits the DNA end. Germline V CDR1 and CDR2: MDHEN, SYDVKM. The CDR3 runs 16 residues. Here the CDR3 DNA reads TGTGCCAGCAGTTTATTCATGGGACAGGGGGAATACGAGCAGTACTTC. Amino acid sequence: CASSLFMGQGEYEQYF.